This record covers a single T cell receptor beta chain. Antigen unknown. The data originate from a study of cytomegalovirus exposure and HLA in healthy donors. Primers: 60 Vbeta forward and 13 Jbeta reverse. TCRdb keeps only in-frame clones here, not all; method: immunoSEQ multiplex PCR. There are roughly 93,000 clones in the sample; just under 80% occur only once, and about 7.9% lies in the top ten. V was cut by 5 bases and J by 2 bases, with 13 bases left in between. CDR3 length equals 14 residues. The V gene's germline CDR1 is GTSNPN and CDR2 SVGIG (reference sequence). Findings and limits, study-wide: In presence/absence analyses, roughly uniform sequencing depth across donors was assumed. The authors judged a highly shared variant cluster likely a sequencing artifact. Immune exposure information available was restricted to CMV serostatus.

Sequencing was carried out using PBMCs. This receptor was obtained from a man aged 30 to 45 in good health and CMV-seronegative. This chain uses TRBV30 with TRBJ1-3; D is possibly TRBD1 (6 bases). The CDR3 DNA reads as TGTGCCTGGGCTGCCGGGACAACTGGAAACACCATATATTTT. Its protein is CAWAAGTTGNTIYF.